Each of the 27 T cell receptor beta chains below was sequenced from the same sample in a study of OX40 agonist ivuxolimab in advanced cancers. Profiling relied on immunoSEQ multiplex PCR, and the TCRdb table lists in-frame clones only, not all of them. The sample includes tens of thousands of clones, roughly 82% of them seen just once. The sample in question was CD4+ or CD8+ T cells sorted from blood, obtained in a trial of the OX40 agonist ivuxolimab. The receptors here all came from an adult with an advanced solid tumor such as melanoma, head and neck, liver or kidney cancer.

V and J are TRBV6-1 and TRBJ2-7; tentatively, D is TRBD1 (5 bases). V was trimmed by 7 bases and J by 0 bases, leaving 13 bases between them. Germline V gene lookup returns CDR1 MNHNS and CDR2 SASEGT. The CDR3 covers 14 residues. CDR3 amino acids: CASNRQWSSYEQYF. In DNA, the CDR3 is TGTGCCAGCAACAGACAGTGGAGCTCCTACGAGCAGTACTTC.

The gene calls are TRBV7-2 and TRBJ1-5, with no clear D. Germline V gene lookup returns CDR1 SGHTA and CDR2 FQGNSA. This CDR3 has 12 amino acids. Trimming removed 6 bases at V and 9 bases at J, with 12 bases between. Here the CDR3 reads CASSGDQTPQHF. In DNA, the CDR3 is TGTGCCAGCAGTGGAGACCAAACGCCCCAGCATTTT.

The genes are TRBV29-1 and TRBJ1-5, with 8 positions matching TRBD1. This CDR3 is 13 amino acids long. The V gene's germline CDR1 is SQVTM and CDR2 ANQGSEA. V lost 7 bases and J lost 3; bases outside the gene matches: 5. The CDR3 here is CSATGANNQPQHF. The CDR3, as DNA: TGCAGCGCGACAGGGGCGAACAATCAGCCCCAGCATTTT.

The V gene is TRBV4-2, the J gene TRBJ2-1; D unclear. V lost 3 bases and J 6 bases, leaving 6 bases between the germline ends. Germline values: CDR1 LGHNA, CDR2 YNFKEQ. CDR3 length: 12 amino acids. In DNA form, the CDR3 reads TGTGCCAGCAGCCAGCCGTCCAATGAGCAGTTCTTC. Protein: CASSQPSNEQFF.

This chain links TRBV29-1 with TRBJ2-3; 8 nucleotides match TRBD1. With V trimmed by 6 bases and J by 4 bases, 6 bases remained unmatched. Germline values: CDR1 SQVTM, CDR2 ANQGSEA. The CDR3 extends over 13 amino acids. The CDR3 is CSVRDRGSDTQYF. CDR3 coding DNA: TGCAGCGTACGAGACAGGGGCTCAGATACGCAGTATTTT.

This chain links TRBV6-5 with TRBJ2-5, with D hard to call. The tail of the sequence fits TRBJ2-7 better, so the J call may be wrong. CDR1 MNHEY and CDR2 SVGAGI come from the germline V gene. This CDR3 region has 14 residues. CDR3 sequence (DNA): TGTGCCAGCAGTGAAGGACCCAGGTTGTACGAGCAGTACTTC. Its translation: CASSEGPRLYEQYF.

The table lists this clone with a few counts. The V gene is TRBV19, the J gene TRBJ1-1, with 7 bases matching TRBD1. V was pared by 6 bases and J by 0 bases, with 1 base of the junction left unmatched. This CDR3 contains 13 residues. The germline CDR1 and CDR2 sequences are LNHDA and SQIVND (reference sequence). CDR3 protein: CASRGQMNTEAFF. The CDR3, as DNA: TGTGCCAGTAGGGGACAGATGAACACTGAAGCTTTCTTT.

The chain recombines TRBV7-9 with TRBJ1-2, with D tentatively TRBD1 (6 bases). Trimming stripped 5 bases from V and 8 bases from J, with 18 bases between. The CDR3 runs to 14 residues. Germline V CDR1 and CDR2: SEHNR, FQNEAQ (reference sequence). In DNA form, the CDR3 reads TGTGCCAGCAGCACCAGGACAGTCACTACGGGCTACACCTTC. It codes for CASSTRTVTTGYTF.

This chain connects TRBV18 to TRBJ1-2; 9 bases line up with TRBD1. The CDR3 is 14 amino acids. V shed 8 bases and J 2 bases; nucleotides not matched to a gene: 6. The germline CDR1 and CDR2 sequences are KGHSH and LQKENI. The CDR3 loop reads CASTRDRVNYGYTF. The CDR3 coding sequence is TGTGCCAGCACAAGGGACAGGGTAAACTATGGCTACACCTTC. The variable domain in full, with the rest retrieved from reference TRBV18 and TRBJ1-2, is NAGVMQNPRHLVRRRGQEARLRCSPMKGHSHVYWYRQLPEEGLKFMVYLQKENIIDESGMPKERFSAEFPKEGPSILRIQQVVRGDSAAYFCASTRDRVNYGYTFGSGTRLTVV.

This clone has a handful of counts. The rearrangement joins TRBV7-2 to TRBJ1-2; D is unclear. Germline V gene data show CDR1 as SGHTA and CDR2 as FQGNSA. With 3 bases removed from V and 8 bases from J, the gap between germline ends came to 13 bases. The CDR3 has 13 amino acids. The CDR3 spells CASSLEGRRGYTF. DNA of the CDR3: TGTGCCAGCAGCTTGGAGGGCCGCAGGGGCTACACCTTC.

V is TRBV7-9 and J is TRBJ2-7, with TRBD1 matching over 7 bases. The V gene end was trimmed by 3 bases and the J gene end by 2 bases; junction bases not matched to a gene: 13. CDR3 size: 17 residues. Germline values: CDR1 SEHNR, CDR2 FQNEAQ (reference sequence). The CDR3 loop reads CASSFQTRGRRTYEQYF. CDR3 nucleotides: TGTGCCAGCAGCTTCCAAACTAGGGGGCGGCGGACCTACGAGCAGTACTTC.

This clone was seen a single time. The chain links TRBV5-4 to TRBJ1-4; 7 bases align to TRBD1. CDR3 size: 17 residues. Unmatched junction bases numbered 8, after V lost 3 bases and J lost 0 bases. Per the germline V gene, CDR1 is SGHNT and CDR2 is YYREEE (reference sequence). CDR3 sequence (DNA): TGTGCCAGCAGCTCCTTTTACAGGGGCACAACTAATGAAAAACTGTTTTTT. This sequence encodes CASSSFYRGTTNEKLFF.

The chain employs TRBV7-2 and TRBJ2-1; D is ambiguous. Trimming took off 2 bases at V and 0 bases at J, with 11 bases between the two ends. Per germline, CDR1 SGHTA and CDR2 FQGNSA. This CDR3 has 16 residues. CDR3 residues: CASSLLPGNSYNEQFF. The CDR3 DNA is TGTGCCAGCAGCTTACTTCCAGGCAACTCCTACAATGAGCAGTTCTTC.

The DNA of the CDR3 is TGTGCCAGTAACCGGGACGGACCCTATGGCTACACCTTC. It yields the protein CASNRDGPYGYTF. This chain connects TRBV28 to TRBJ1-2; D might be TRBD1 (5 bases). This CDR3 has 13 residues. The germline CDR1 and CDR2 sequences are MDHEN and SYDVKM. Trimming took 9 bases from V and 4 from J, leaving 15 bases between them.

The rearrangement links TRBV9 to TRBJ2-5; 8 bases align to TRBD1. The CDR3 length is 15 residues. V was clipped by 3 bases and J by 4 bases; unmatched bases: 8. Germline CDR1 and CDR2: SGDLS and YYNGEE. This chain's CDR3 is CASSDRDRSSETQYF. The CDR3 DNA reads TGTGCCAGCAGCGACCGGGACAGGAGTTCAGAGACCCAGTACTTC.

The chain carries TRBV7-9 and TRBJ2-1; no clear D. The CDR3 is 12 residues long. V lost 1 base and J lost 12, with 10 bases in between. The germline CDR1 and CDR2 sequences are SEHNR and FQNEAQ (reference sequence). In DNA, the CDR3 is TGTGCCAGCAGCTTAGGCTTTCCTGGGCAGTTCTTC. Translation: CASSLGFPGQFF.

This chain connects TRBV6-5 to TRBJ1-4, with a possible D match to TRBD1 (6 bases). Per germline, CDR1 MNHEY and CDR2 SVGAGI. V lost 11 bases and J lost 5, with 15 bases in between. The CDR3 consists of 13 residues. The CDR3 loop is CAAQGGGNEKLFF. The CDR3, as DNA: TGTGCCGCCCAAGGAGGGGGGAATGAAAAACTGTTTTTT.

For the CDR3, the DNA is TGTGCCAGCAGCTTAGCAGGACAGGGAAACACTGAAGCTTTCTTT. Amino acids: CASSLAGQGNTEAFF. The J gene is TRBJ1-1, the V gene TRBV7-9; 8 bases are shared with TRBD1. The J segment lost 2 bases and the V segment lost 0 bases, leaving 2 bases of the junction unmatched. CDR1 and CDR2 (germline): SEHNR, FQNEAQ (reference sequence). There are 15 residues in the CDR3.

This rearrangement joins TRBV6-5 to TRBJ1-1; the D is unclear. V shed 2 bases and J shed 1 base, with 8 bases lying between them. The V gene's germline CDR1 is MNHEY and CDR2 SVGAGI. This CDR3 comprises 14 residues. The CDR3 coding sequence is TGTGCCAGCAGTTACCGACGGGAGAACACTGAAGCTTTCTTT. Translating gives CASSYRRENTEAFF.

The chain uses TRBV7-2 and TRBJ2-7; 9 positions agree with TRBD1. The CDR3 totals 15 residues. J lost 1 base, V lost 1 base, and 2 bases had no gene match. Germline values: CDR1 SGHTA, CDR2 FQGNSA. CDR3 residues: CASSLGTGASYEQYF. The CDR3 DNA is TGTGCCAGCAGCTTAGGGACAGGGGCTTCCTACGAGCAGTACTTC.

The chain uses TRBV5-1 and TRBJ1-1; D is unresolved. The CDR3 contains 13 residues. Looked up from germline, CDR1 is SGHRS and CDR2 is YFSETQ. Trimming stripped 3 bases from V and 4 bases from J, with 10 bases between. In nucleotides, the CDR3 is TGCGCCAGCAGCTCGGGTCCCGGCACTGAAGCTTTCTTT. It specifies CASSSGPGTEAFF.

The sample holds one count of this clone. In the same sample, other DNA sequences code for this CDR3. This sequence joins TRBV18 and TRBJ1-6; D perhaps matches TRBD1 (5 bases). The V and J ends lost 3 bases and 7 bases respectively, with 13 bases between them. Germline loops: CDR1 KGHSH, CDR2 LQKENI. The CDR3 length is 15 residues. This chain's CDR3 is CASSPPTGGNSPLHF. The CDR3 bases are TGTGCCAGCTCACCTCCAACAGGAGGAAATTCACCCCTCCACTTT.

This sequence joins TRBV29-1 and TRBJ2-2; the D gene is possibly TRBD1 (6 bases). In germline, CDR1 is SQVTM, CDR2 ANQGSEA. The ends were cut back, 0 bases at V and 3 bases at J, with 8 bases in the middle. This CDR3 comprises 14 residues. Written as DNA, the CDR3 is TGCAGCGTTGAAGAAACAGGGTACACCGGGGAGCTGTTTTTT. Protein product: CSVEETGYTGELFF.

This clone was detected once. V is TRBV4-2 and J is TRBJ2-7; tentative D call: TRBD2 (6 bases). Trimming took off 0 bases at V and 6 bases at J, with 15 bases between the two ends. Germline V lookup: CDR1 LGHNA, CDR2 YNFKEQ. The CDR3 has 15 amino acids. The CDR3 protein is CASSQDEIGGSEQYF. CDR3 nucleotides: TGTGCCAGCAGCCAAGACGAGATAGGAGGGTCCGAGCAGTACTTC.

This sequence joins TRBV5-1 and TRBJ2-1; D is possibly TRBD2 (6 bases). This CDR3 comprises 13 residues. The germline gives CDR1 SGHRS, CDR2 YFSETQ. Trimming stripped 0 bases from V and 10 bases from J, with 11 bases between. The chain's CDR3 is CASSLAGRGEQFF. The CDR3 bases are TGCGCCAGCAGCTTGGCCGGGCGGGGCGAGCAGTTCTTC.

The chain carries TRBV5-6 and TRBJ1-6, with TRBD1 identical over 9 bases. This CDR3 is 15 amino acids long. The trim removed 3 bases at V and 8 bases at J, leaving 6 bases unmatched. From germline, CDR1 is SGHDT and CDR2 YYEEEE. CDR3 sequence reads: CASSWGGQGDSPLHF. CDR3 DNA sequence: TGTGCCAGCAGCTGGGGGGGACAGGGCGATTCACCCCTCCACTTT.

This chain uses TRBV10-2 with TRBJ1-6; D ambiguous. The V end lost 4 bases, the J end lost 5 bases, and 6 bases lay between the germline ends. The CDR3 has 13 amino acids. Germline V gene sequence: CDR1 WSHSY, CDR2 SAAADI. CDR3 amino acids: CASSARDNSPLHF. The CDR3, as DNA: TGCGCCAGCAGTGCTAGGGATAATTCACCCCTCCACTTT.